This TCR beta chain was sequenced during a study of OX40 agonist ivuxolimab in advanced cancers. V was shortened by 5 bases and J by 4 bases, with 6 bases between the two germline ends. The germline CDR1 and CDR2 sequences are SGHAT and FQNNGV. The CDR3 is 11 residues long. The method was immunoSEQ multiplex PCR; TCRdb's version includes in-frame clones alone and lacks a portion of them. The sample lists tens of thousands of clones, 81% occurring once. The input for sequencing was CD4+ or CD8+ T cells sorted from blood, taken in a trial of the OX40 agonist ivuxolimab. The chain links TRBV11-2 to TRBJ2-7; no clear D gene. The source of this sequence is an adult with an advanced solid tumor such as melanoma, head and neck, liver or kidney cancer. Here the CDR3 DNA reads TGTGCCAGCAGCGCCGGATACGAGCAGTACTTC. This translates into CASSAGYEQYF.